This TCR beta chain was recorded in a study of long-term antiretroviral therapy in people with HIV. At the level of the study: The earliest samples predate the 2015 immediate-ART recommendation by about a decade. Study observations and caveats: Versus controls, repertoires in people with HIV had narrower CDR3 length ranges. Post-ART, diversity grew, though it stayed under transplant donor control levels.

The V gene lost 7 bases and the J gene lost 9 bases, with 16 bases spanning the gap. CDR3 length: 13 residues. Germline V CDR1 and CDR2: LNHDA, SQIVND (reference sequence). Comment on this clone: Antigen: not known.

They ran version v3.0 of the immunoSEQ assay at survey level. The repertoire was sequenced with immunoSEQ multiplex PCR; TCRdb's copy has only in-frame clones and lacks some. The top ten clones hold 10% to 15% of a sample with tens of thousands of clones, approximately 90% of them seen once. Researchers secured at least one pre-ART and at least two post-ART PBMC samples from each donor. The clonotype comes from a man younger than 35 with HIV. The V call is TRBV19, the J call TRBJ1-5; D remains ambiguous. The sample consisted of unsorted PBMCs, taken 1.1 years after starting antiretroviral therapy. This CDR3 is CASITTDGGPQHF. CDR3 bases: TGTGCCAGTATAACGACTGACGGCGGGCCCCAGCATTTT.